This section outlines one T cell receptor beta chain sequence together with its context. Antigen specificity is unknown. This sample was included in a study of PD-1 blockade in classical Hodgkin lymphoma. General observations from the study: The study reported lower baseline TCR diversity in newly diagnosed patients than in healthy donors. Some patients started nivolumab under 1 year after ASCT, and they were excluded. Whereas CD4+ TCR diversity had risen significantly by C4D1, CD8+ TCR diversity had not.

The trim removed 2 bases at V and 3 bases at J, leaving 5 bases unmatched. Germline V lookup: CDR1 PRHDT, CDR2 FYEKMQ (reference sequence). The CDR3 is made up of 16 amino acids. Each of the patients experienced relapse following autologous stem cell transplantation, and their brentuximab vedotin exposure differed. Method: immunoSEQ multiplex PCR; TCRdb's copy keeps in-frame clones and lacks some. This sample has about 37,000 clones, with over 60% found just once. Sequencing used peripheral blood mononuclear cells (PBMCs), obtained before the second cycle of nivolumab. This clonotype was sampled from a human donor with classical Hodgkin lymphoma. The chain has TRBV13 and TRBJ2-3; 10 bases are shared with TRBD2. The CDR3 here is CASSLRAGGPTDTQYF. CDR3 coding DNA: TGTGCCAGCAGCTTAAGAGCGGGGGGGCCAACAGATACGCAGTATTTT.